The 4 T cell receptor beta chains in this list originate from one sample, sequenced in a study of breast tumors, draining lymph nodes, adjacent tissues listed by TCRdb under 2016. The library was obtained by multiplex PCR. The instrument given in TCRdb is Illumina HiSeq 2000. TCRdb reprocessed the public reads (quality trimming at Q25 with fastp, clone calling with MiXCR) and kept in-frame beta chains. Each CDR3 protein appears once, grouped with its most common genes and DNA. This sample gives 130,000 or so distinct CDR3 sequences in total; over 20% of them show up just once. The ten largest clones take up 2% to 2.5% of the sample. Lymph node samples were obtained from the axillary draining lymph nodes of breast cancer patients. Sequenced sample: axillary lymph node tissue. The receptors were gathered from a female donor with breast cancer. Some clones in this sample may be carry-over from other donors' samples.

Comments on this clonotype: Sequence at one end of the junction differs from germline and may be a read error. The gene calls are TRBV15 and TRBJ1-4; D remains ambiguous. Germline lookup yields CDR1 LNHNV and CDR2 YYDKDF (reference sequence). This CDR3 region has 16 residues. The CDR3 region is CATSRDSRTANENLFF. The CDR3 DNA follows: TGTGCCACCAGCAGAGATAGTAGAACAGCTAATGAAAACCTGTTTTTT.

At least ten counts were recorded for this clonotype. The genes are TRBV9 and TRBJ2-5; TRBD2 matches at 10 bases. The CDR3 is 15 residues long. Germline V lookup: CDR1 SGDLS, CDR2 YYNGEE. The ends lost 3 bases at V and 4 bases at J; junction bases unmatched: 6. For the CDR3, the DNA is TGTGCCAGCAGCGCCCCAGCGGGAGGGGGAGAGACCCAGTACTTC. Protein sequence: CASSAPAGGGETQYF.

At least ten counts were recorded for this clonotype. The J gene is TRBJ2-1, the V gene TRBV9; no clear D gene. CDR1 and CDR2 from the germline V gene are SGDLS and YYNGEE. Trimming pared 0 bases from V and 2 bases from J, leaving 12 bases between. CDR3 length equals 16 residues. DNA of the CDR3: TGTGCCAGCAGCGTAGTCCAAGCGCCAGCCTACAATGAGCAGTTCTTC. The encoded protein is CASSVVQAPAYNEQFF.

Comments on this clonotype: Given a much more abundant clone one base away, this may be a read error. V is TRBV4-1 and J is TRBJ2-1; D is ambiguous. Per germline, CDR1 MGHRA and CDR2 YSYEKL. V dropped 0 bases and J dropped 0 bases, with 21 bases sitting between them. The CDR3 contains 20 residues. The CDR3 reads CASSQDNPGLYPSSYNEQFF. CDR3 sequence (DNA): TGCGCCAGCAGCCAAGATAACCCAGGTTTGTACCCGAGCTCCTACAATGAGCAGTTCTTC.